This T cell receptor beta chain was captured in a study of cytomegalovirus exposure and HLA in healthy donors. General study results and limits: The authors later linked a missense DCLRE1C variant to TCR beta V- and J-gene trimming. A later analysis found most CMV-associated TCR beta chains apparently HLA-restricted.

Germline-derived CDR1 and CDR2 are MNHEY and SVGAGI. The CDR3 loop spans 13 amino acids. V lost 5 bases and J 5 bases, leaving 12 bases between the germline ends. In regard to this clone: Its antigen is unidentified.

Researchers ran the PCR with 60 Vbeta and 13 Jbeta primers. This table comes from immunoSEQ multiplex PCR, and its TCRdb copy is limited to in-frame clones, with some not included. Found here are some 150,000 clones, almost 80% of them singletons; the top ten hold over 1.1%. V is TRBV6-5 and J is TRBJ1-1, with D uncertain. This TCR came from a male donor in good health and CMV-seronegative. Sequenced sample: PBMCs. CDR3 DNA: TGTGCCAGCAGTGAACAGCGGAGTACTGAAGCTTTCTTT. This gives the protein CASSEQRSTEAFF.